This TCR beta chain emerged from a study of T cell repertoires in cytomegalovirus infection. TCRdb re-called the reads through MiXCR, storing one row per CDR3 protein. Among some 600,000 distinct CDR3 sequences listed, 24% were seen once. In this sample, this clonotype turned up a few times. Germline CDR1 and CDR2: MNHEY and SMNVEV (reference sequence). This CDR3 is built from 15 residues. The V end lost 4 bases, the J end lost 7 bases, and 17 bases lay between the germline ends. The chain is built from TRBV27 and TRBJ1-5, with D tentatively TRBD1 (6 bases). Specimen: CD8+ T cells from PBMCs. The TCR comes from a human donor in good health (CMV status not recorded). Some clones in this sample may be carry-over from other donors' samples. The CDR3 region is CASSYRGGRSQPQHF. CDR3 nucleotide sequence: TGTGCCAGCAGTTACCGCGGGGGGCGAAGCCAGCCCCAGCATTTT.